This passage covers 9 T cell receptor beta chains from one sample sequenced in a study of T cells in Graves' hyperthyroidism and ophthalmopathy. Amplified regions were TCR beta CDR3 sequences from RNA transcripts. Primed by the HTBI set, a first-round RT-PCR was run on the TCR CDR3. A single record per CDR3 protein comes from TCRdb applying MiXCR to the multiplex PCR reads. The repertoire holds hundreds of thousands of distinct CDR3 sequences, with under 15% as singletons. Input material: blood. The receptors stem from a woman aged 40 to 50 with Graves' ophthalmopathy.

V is TRBV7-2 and J is TRBJ2-5; unclear D gene. V lost 5 bases and J 2 bases, leaving 18 bases between the germline ends. The CDR3 consists of 16 residues. Germline values: CDR1 SGHTA, CDR2 FQGNSA. The CDR3 here is CASSVIPKGEQETQYF. The CDR3, as DNA: TGTGCCAGCAGCGTAATCCCCAAGGGCGAACAAGAGACCCAGTACTTC.

This clonotype came up many times. V gene TRBV7-2 combines with J gene TRBJ2-1; D unresolved. This CDR3 is built from 15 residues. Trimming stripped 4 bases from V and 1 base from J, with 11 bases between. Per germline, CDR1 SGHTA and CDR2 FQGNSA. The CDR3 region is CASSSWTFSYNEQFF. The DNA of the CDR3 is TGTGCCAGCAGCTCTTGGACCTTTTCCTACAATGAGCAGTTCTTC.

This clonotype was seen repeatedly, ten times or more. CDR3 residues: CASSLTTGTGSPQYF. CDR3 nucleotides: TGTGCCAGCAGCCTGACGACCGGGACAGGGAGCCCTCAGTACTTC. The chain recombines TRBV7-8 with TRBJ2-4; 9 positions match TRBD1. The V and J ends lost 5 bases and 12 bases, in that order; junction bases with no gene match: 14. The CDR3 loop spans 15 amino acids. Looked up from germline, CDR1 is SGHVS and CDR2 is FQNEAQ.

The V and J genes are TRBV5-4 and TRBJ2-5, with D possibly matching TRBD2 (7 bases). The length of the CDR3 is 14 residues. The V end lost 6 bases, the J end lost 2 bases, and 14 bases lay between the germline ends. CDR1 and CDR2 from the germline V gene are SGHNT and YYREEE (reference sequence). CDR3 amino acids: CASNLGGAQETQYF. CDR3 in DNA: TGTGCCAGCAACCTGGGGGGGGCACAAGAGACCCAGTACTTC.

The chain recombines TRBV27 with TRBJ2-5; maybe TRBD1 (5 bases). Trimming cost V 4 bases and J 4 bases, with 13 bases left between them. This CDR3 is 14 amino acids long. The germline gives CDR1 MNHEY, CDR2 SMNVEV (reference sequence). CDR3 nucleotides: TGTGCCAGCAGTTCTCCAGGGCTCATAGAGACCCAGTACTTC. It encodes CASSSPGLIETQYF.

At least ten counts were recorded for this clonotype. The chain is built from TRBV5-6 and TRBJ2-2; no firm D call. The CDR3 loop spans 17 amino acids. Trimming shortened V by 0 bases and J by 2 bases, and 14 bases separated the two germline ends. Germline V gene sequence: CDR1 SGHDT, CDR2 YYEEEE. The chain's CDR3 is CASSLGVTAYNTGELFF. In DNA, the CDR3 is TGTGCCAGCAGCTTGGGGGTTACTGCATATAACACCGGGGAGCTGTTTTTT.

CDR3 sequence: CASTGGAKNTGELFF. CDR3 nucleotides: TGTGCCAGCACCGGGGGCGCAAAGAACACCGGGGAGCTGTTTTTT. The chain is built from TRBV12-3 or TRBV12-4 and TRBJ2-2; D assignment may be TRBD1 or TRBD2 (6 bases each). The CDR3 consists of 15 residues. V dropped 7 bases and J dropped 1 base, with 13 bases sitting between them.

The chain recombines TRBV7-2 with TRBJ2-7; D gene ambiguous. There are 13 residues in the CDR3. The V end was cut by 2 bases, the J end by 6 bases, with 11 bases between. Germline CDR1 and CDR2: SGHTA and FQGNSA. CDR3 protein: CASSLPPPSEQYF. The CDR3 bases are TGTGCCAGCAGCTTACCCCCTCCGAGCGAGCAGTACTTC.

This rearrangement joins TRBV7-9 to TRBJ2-7; 8 bases line up with TRBD1. Unmatched junction bases numbered 9, after V lost 5 bases and J lost 3 bases. CDR3 length equals 15 residues. Germline CDR1 SEHNR, CDR2 FQNEAQ (reference sequence). The CDR3: CASSQPGTGRYEQYF. DNA of the CDR3: TGTGCCAGCAGCCAGCCCGGGACAGGACGCTACGAGCAGTACTTC.